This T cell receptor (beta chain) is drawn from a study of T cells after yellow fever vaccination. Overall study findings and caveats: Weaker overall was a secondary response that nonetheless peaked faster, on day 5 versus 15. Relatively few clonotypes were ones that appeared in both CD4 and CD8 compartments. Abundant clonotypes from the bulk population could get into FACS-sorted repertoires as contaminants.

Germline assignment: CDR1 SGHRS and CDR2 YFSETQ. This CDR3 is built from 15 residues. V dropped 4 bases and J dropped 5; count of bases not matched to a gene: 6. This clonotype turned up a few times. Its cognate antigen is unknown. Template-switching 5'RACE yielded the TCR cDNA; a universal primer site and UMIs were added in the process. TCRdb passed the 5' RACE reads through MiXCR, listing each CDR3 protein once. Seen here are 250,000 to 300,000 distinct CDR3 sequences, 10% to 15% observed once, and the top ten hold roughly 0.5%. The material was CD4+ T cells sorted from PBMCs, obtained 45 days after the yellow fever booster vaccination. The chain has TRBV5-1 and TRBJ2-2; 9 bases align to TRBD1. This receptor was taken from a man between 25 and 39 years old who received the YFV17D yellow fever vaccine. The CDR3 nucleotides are TGCGCCAGCAGCCCGGGACAGGGAGGTACCGGGGAGCTGTTTTTT. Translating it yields CASSPGQGGTGELFF. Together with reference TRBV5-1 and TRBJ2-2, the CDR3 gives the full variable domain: KAGVTQTPRYLIKTRGQQVTLSCSPISGHRSVSWYQQTPGQGLQFLFEYFSETQRNKGNFPGRFSGRQFSNSRSEMNVSTLELGDSALYLCASSPGQGGTGELFFGEGSRLTVL.